This TCR beta chain was sequenced in a study of CD8 T cells in ankylosing spondylitis. At least ten counts were recorded for this clonotype. TCRdb reanalysed the 5' RACE reads using MiXCR and keeps one entry per CDR3 protein. There are over 150,000 distinct CDR3 sequences in the sample; around 13% occur only once, and more than 15% lies in the top ten. Germline CDR1 is LNHNV and CDR2 is YYDKDF (reference sequence). V was shortened by 0 bases and J by 11 bases, with 8 bases between the two germline ends. The CDR3 is made up of 12 amino acids. Input material: blood, either unsorted or a sorted T cell fraction (not recorded which). The receptor comes from a male donor with ankylosing spondylitis or in good health (not recorded which). The J gene is TRBJ2-4, the V gene TRBV15; D not resolved. DNA of the CDR3: TGTGCCACCAGCAGAGATATCCGGGTTCAGTACTTC. Amino acids: CATSRDIRVQYF.